This T cell receptor (beta chain) was obtained from a study of spatial heterogeneity in lung cancer. Study in general: The average appearance count of each unique TCR and UMI combination in raw reads was more than nine.

The study tagged each TCR cDNA molecule with a unique molecular identifier. In TCRdb, the 5' RACE reads were re-called with MiXCR into one record per CDR3 protein. In the table there are about 1,600 distinct CDR3 sequences, 26% of which are singletons. This clonotype is deemed medium-sized. Trimming cost V 3 bases and J 5 bases, with 12 bases left between them. The CDR3 runs to 13 residues. In germline, CDR1 is SGDLS, CDR2 YYNGEE. Indicated time point: sample taken at primary tumor resection. Material for sequencing was whole RNA from tumor, nontumor lung or frozen PBMC, left unsorted. The cohort: about 79 early-stage, untreated non-small cell lung cancer patients.

This TCR derives from a male donor with early-stage non-small cell lung cancer. Sequencing was performed on PBMCs, taken at surgery. The chain uses TRBV9 and TRBJ2-7; D unclear. In nucleotides, the CDR3 is TGTGCCAGCAGCGAGAGCGTGAGCGACGAGCAGTACTTC. It encodes CASSESVSDEQYF.